This T cell receptor (beta chain) was profiled in a study of T cell responses to AZD1222 COVID-19 vaccine. Timing groups of about 4 and about 12 weeks for second doses were pooled. CDR3 length: 13 residues. The V and J ends lost 6 bases and 2 bases, in that order; junction bases with no gene match: 6. The germline V gene encodes CDR1 SQVTM and CDR2 ANQGSEA. Generated by immunoSEQ multiplex PCR, the TCRdb table keeps only in-frame clones and is missing some. The sample holds about 140,000 clones, almost 95% seen once. Sequenced material: peripheral blood, taken 28 days after the second AZD1222 dose. The sequence was collected from an adult who received the AZD1222 COVID-19 vaccine. The rearrangement joins TRBV29-1 to TRBJ2-7, with TRBD1 matching 8 bases. The CDR3 coding sequence is TGCAGCGTGACACAGGGGGTAGCCTACGAGCAGTACTTC. This sequence encodes CSVTQGVAYEQYF.